The T cell receptor beta chain described here comes from a study of radiation and T cells in renal cell carcinoma. The time point: blood 4 weeks post-SBRT, at nephrectomy. As to treatment: 15 Gy SBRT to primary tumor, nephrectomy 4 weeks later. After SBRT, blood was collected at 2 and 4 weeks, plus baseline. Here immunoSEQ multiplex PCR was the method, and the copy in TCRdb shows in-frame clones only, minus some. Among approximately 83,000 clones, around four fifths were seen once, and the ten largest hold approximately 8.6%. V lost 2 bases, J lost 4 bases, and 11 bases lay in between. Germline V gene sequence: CDR1 MNHEY, CDR2 SMNVEV (reference sequence). The CDR3 covers 15 residues.

This TCR derives from a man aged 45-65 years with renal cell carcinoma. The chain uses TRBV27 and TRBJ2-2; D is unclear. The sequencing used blood, collected from a patient whose treatment included radiotherapy and nephrectomy. The CDR3 here is CASSLSRVITGELFF. The DNA for the CDR3 is TGTGCCAGCAGTTTAAGCCGGGTGATCACCGGGGAGCTGTTTTTT.